These 24 T cell receptor beta chains came from one sample sequenced in a study of blood T cell repertoires in COVID-19. Sequenced by immunoSEQ multiplex PCR; TCRdb stores in-frame clones only, minus some. The table records some 140,000 clones, around 80% of them present only once. Sequenced input: peripheral blood. The receptors come from a man between 60 and 75 years old with acute or convalescent COVID-19.

This sequence joins TRBV5-8 and TRBJ2-1; 8 nucleotides line up with TRBD1. J lost 3 bases, V lost 0 bases, and 5 bases had no gene match. The germline V gene encodes CDR1 SGHTS and CDR2 YDEGEE. This CDR3 is built from 16 residues. CDR3 region: CASSLDTGTGYNEQFF. CDR3 nucleotides: TGTGCCAGCAGCTTGGATACCGGGACAGGCTACAATGAGCAGTTCTTC.

This clone showed up just once. This chain uses TRBV11-1 with TRBJ2-7; possibly TRBD1 for D (6 bases). Germline CDR1 SGHAT, CDR2 FQDESV (reference sequence). Trimming cost V 4 bases and J 6 bases, with 16 bases left between them. The length of the CDR3 is 14 residues. The CDR3 reads CASSSWGQSGEQYF. In DNA form, the CDR3 reads TGTGCCAGCAGCTCCTGGGGGCAATCCGGCGAGCAGTACTTC.

The CDR3 DNA reads as TGTGCCAGCAGTGCAGGAGGTTCTGACTATGGCTACACCTTC. Translating gives CASSAGGSDYGYTF. V is TRBV27 and J is TRBJ1-2; D is uncertain. The CDR3 runs to 14 residues. Germline lookup yields CDR1 MNHEY and CDR2 SMNVEV (reference sequence). Trimming left V 5 bases short and J 3 bases short, with 13 bases between.

The chain has TRBV4-3 and TRBJ2-7; 8 nucleotides line up with TRBD1. This CDR3 region has 16 residues. Trimming at V came to 1 base and at J to 4 bases, leaving 9 bases not matched to a gene. In germline, CDR1 is LGHNA, CDR2 YSLEER. This CDR3 is CASSQAETGVFYEQYF. DNA of the CDR3: TGCGCCAGCAGCCAAGCGGAGACAGGGGTTTTTTACGAGCAGTACTTC.

The chain uses TRBV28 and TRBJ1-4, with 8 bases matching TRBD1. CDR3 length: 13 residues. The germline gives CDR1 MDHEN, CDR2 SYDVKM. V lost 7 bases, J lost 6 bases, and 4 bases stayed unmatched. The CDR3 DNA follows: TGTGCCAGCAAAGGGACAGGATATGAAAAACTGTTTTTT. It encodes CASKGTGYEKLFF.

The V and J genes are TRBV5-1 and TRBJ2-5; no clear D. Germline values: CDR1 SGHRS, CDR2 YFSETQ. Trimming removed 0 bases at V and 5 bases at J, with 11 bases between. The CDR3 is 14 residues long. Written as DNA, the CDR3 is TGCGCCAGCAGCTTGGAGTCGGGTTGGGAGACCCAGTACTTC. Its translation is CASSLESGWETQYF.

The chain couples TRBV7-2 to TRBJ2-2, with 7 bases that match TRBD1. Unmatched junction bases numbered 3, after V lost 1 base and J lost 7 bases. CDR1 and CDR2 (germline): SGHTA, FQGNSA. This CDR3 region has 14 residues. The CDR3 DNA reads as TGTGCCAGCAGCTTAGGGGGACAGTACGGGGAGCTGTTTTTT. This encodes CASSLGGQYGELFF.

The chain is built from TRBV27 and TRBJ1-2; D perhaps matches TRBD1 (5 bases). The germline gives CDR1 MNHEY, CDR2 SMNVEV (reference sequence). The CDR3 is 15 residues long. V dropped 3 bases and J dropped 8 bases, with 19 bases sitting between them. The CDR3 nucleotides are TGTGCCAGCAGTTTTGGTGGCAGGGCCCTAGGAGGCTACACCTTC. Amino acids: CASSFGGRALGGYTF.

The J gene is TRBJ2-7, the V gene TRBV9; D perhaps matches TRBD1 (6 bases). The CDR3 has 13 amino acids. V was cut by 4 bases and J by 0 bases, with 8 bases left in between. Germline V gene data show CDR1 as SGDLS and CDR2 as YYNGEE. DNA for the CDR3: TGTGCCAGCAGCACAGGGAGCTCCTACGAGCAGTACTTC. Amino acid sequence: CASSTGSSYEQYF. The full variable domain, in which reference TRBV9 and TRBJ2-7 provide the parts outside the CDR3, is DSGVTQTPKHLITATGQRVTLRCSPRSGDLSVYWYQQSLDQGLQFLIQYYNGEERAKGNILERFSAQQFPDLHSELNLSSLELGDSALYFCASSTGSSYEQYFGPGTRLTVT.

The V call is TRBV5-4, the J call TRBJ1-3; 8 nucleotides match TRBD1. The ends lost 3 bases at V and 8 bases at J; junction bases unmatched: 4. The CDR3 runs to 13 residues. The germline CDR1 and CDR2 sequences are SGHNT and YYREEE (reference sequence). The chain's CDR3 is CASSYGQGDTIYF. The CDR3 DNA sequence: TGTGCCAGCAGCTATGGACAGGGAGACACCATATATTTT.

A single count supports this clone. CDR3 nucleotides: TGTGCCAGCTCCCAAGAAGACACAGTCCAAAACATTCAGTACTTC. Amino acids: CASSQEDTVQNIQYF. V is TRBV7-3 and J is TRBJ2-4; unclear D gene. V lost 8 bases and J lost 5, with 19 bases in between. Per germline, CDR1 SGHTA and CDR2 FQGTGA. The CDR3 totals 15 residues.

The rearrangement links TRBV6-6 to TRBJ2-7; unclear D gene. V gave up 6 bases and J gave up 0 bases, with 6 bases separating them. The CDR3 runs to 12 residues. Germline V gives CDR1 MNHNY, CDR2 SVGAGI (reference sequence). CDR3 loop: CASSGSSYEQYF. The CDR3, as DNA: TGTGCCAGCAGCGGTTCCTCCTACGAGCAGTACTTC.

The J gene is TRBJ2-5, the V gene TRBV19; D ambiguous. The V end was cut by 3 bases, the J end by 7 bases, with 9 bases between. This CDR3 region has 12 residues. Germline loops: CDR1 LNHDA, CDR2 SQIVND (reference sequence). CDR3 DNA sequence: TGTGCCAGTAGTATCCCGCTCGGGACCCAGTACTTC. This encodes CASSIPLGTQYF.

The V gene is TRBV3-1 (or the pseudogene TRBV3-2), the J gene TRBJ2-2; D perhaps matches TRBD2 (6 bases). V was shortened by 4 bases and J by 4 bases, with 10 bases between the two germline ends. CDR3 size: 14 residues. Germline V gives CDR1 LGHDT, CDR2 YNNKEL (reference sequence). The CDR3 loop reads CASSPHGSTGELFF. The CDR3 DNA reads TGTGCCAGCAGCCCCCACGGGAGCACCGGGGAGCTGTTTTTT.

The table lists this clone with a few counts. V usage is TRBV4-2 and J usage is TRBJ2-1; 7 bases match TRBD2. CDR3 length: 16 residues. Germline CDR1 reads LGHNA; CDR2 reads YNFKEQ. J lost 3 bases, V lost 4 bases, and 9 bases had no gene match. The CDR3 region is CASSRQLGLDYNEQFF. Written as DNA, the CDR3 is TGTGCCAGCAGCCGCCAACTAGGACTAGACTACAATGAGCAGTTCTTC.

The chain couples TRBV2 to TRBJ2-3, with 12 bases that match TRBD2. With V trimmed by 7 bases and J by 2 bases, 4 bases remained unmatched. This CDR3 spans 15 amino acids. The germline V gene has CDR1 SNHLY and CDR2 FYNNEI. The CDR3 DNA is TGTGCCAGCAAGGGACTAGCGGGCCTCACAGATACGCAGTATTTT. This encodes CASKGLAGLTDTQYF.

The rearrangement joins TRBV6-6 to TRBJ1-2; 7 positions match TRBD1. Germline values: CDR1 MNHNY, CDR2 SVGAGI (reference sequence). V lost 4 bases to trimming and J lost 5 bases; unmatched junction nucleotides: 13. The CDR3 covers 16 residues. This CDR3 reads CASSLLTGQSPYGYTF. The CDR3, as DNA: TGTGCCAGCAGTTTACTGACAGGGCAAAGTCCTTATGGCTACACCTTC.

The chain is built from TRBV2 and TRBJ1-5; 8 nucleotides line up with TRBD1. CDR1 and CDR2 from the germline V gene are SNHLY and FYNNEI. This CDR3 has 16 amino acids. V shed 5 bases and J 11 bases; nucleotides not matched to a gene: 17. CDR3 DNA sequence: TGTGCCAGCAGTTGGGCCGCCTCAGGGGGCCTGGGGGCCCAGCATTTT. Residues: CASSWAASGGLGAQHF.

V gene TRBV9 combines with J gene TRBJ2-7; 7 bases align to TRBD2. V shed 0 bases, J shed 7 bases, and the junction held 7 bases outside the gene matches. CDR3 size: 14 residues. In germline, CDR1 is SGDLS, CDR2 YYNGEE. The CDR3 sequence: CASSVGVGAGEQYF. The CDR3 DNA reads as TGTGCCAGCAGCGTAGGGGTGGGAGCGGGGGAGCAGTACTTC.

The DNA of the CDR3 is TGCGCCAGCAGCCTTCTACAGGGGGACACGCAGTATTTT. This translates into CASSLLQGDTQYF. V is TRBV5-1 and J is TRBJ2-3, with 8 bases matching TRBD1. Germline assignment: CDR1 SGHRS and CDR2 YFSETQ. This CDR3 is built from 13 residues. The J segment lost 9 bases and the V segment lost 4 bases, leaving 7 bases of the junction unmatched.

This clone was detected only once. This chain connects TRBV9 to TRBJ1-5; no definite D call. In germline, CDR1 is SGDLS, CDR2 YYNGEE. This CDR3 comprises 13 residues. The V gene lost 0 bases and the J gene lost 4 bases, with 5 bases spanning the gap. CDR3 DNA: TGTGCCAGCAGCGTAGCGGTGAATCAGCCCCAGCATTTT. Its protein product is CASSVAVNQPQHF.

This clone appeared once. The chain employs TRBV14 and TRBJ2-3, with D perhaps matching TRBD1 (6 bases). Deletions cut 1 base from V and 6 bases from J, with 20 bases between. CDR3 size: 17 residues. Per germline, CDR1 SGHDN and CDR2 FVKESK. The CDR3 nucleotides read TGTGCCAGCAGCCAAGTAAGGAGAGTCGATGGGGGCGATACGCAGTATTTT. Translation: CASSQVRRVDGGDTQYF.

The rearrangement links TRBV6-5 to TRBJ2-7; TRBD2 agrees at 16 bases. CDR1 and CDR2 from the germline V gene are MNHEY and SVGAGI. This CDR3 region has 15 residues. The V and J ends lost 6 bases and 9 bases, in that order; junction bases with no gene match: 8. As DNA, the CDR3 is TGTGCCAGCAGCCCCGGGACTAGCGGGAGGGCGCGGCAGTACTTC. Residues: CASSPGTSGRARQYF.

The rearrangement uses TRBV19 and TRBJ2-1, with 9 bases lining up with TRBD2. The ends lost 6 bases at V and 3 bases at J; junction bases unmatched: 6. The CDR3 has 15 residues. The germline V gene encodes CDR1 LNHDA and CDR2 SQIVND (reference sequence). The CDR3 DNA reads TGTGCCAGTAGGACACTAGCGGGCGGCTACAATGAGCAGTTCTTC. Translating it yields CASRTLAGGYNEQFF.